This T cell receptor beta chain was documented in a study of blood T cell repertoires in COVID-19. Study summary: The analysed material was cDNA or gDNA that came from T cells, B-cell-depleted T cells, or PBMCs.

The repertoire was sequenced with immunoSEQ multiplex PCR; TCRdb's copy has only in-frame clones and lacks some. Of roughly 120,000 clones listed, about 70% are singletons. The source material was peripheral blood. The clonotype comes from a man older than 75 with COVID-19, enrolled during active disease.

CDR3 loop: CASSEQGQGYEQYF. The CDR3, as DNA: TGTGCCAGCAGTGAACAGGGACAGGGCTACGAGCAGTACTTC. The rearrangement joins TRBV6-1 to TRBJ2-7, with TRBD1 identical over 9 bases. The CDR3 is made up of 14 amino acids. V shed 2 bases and J 3 bases; nucleotides not matched to a gene: 2. The V gene's germline CDR1 is MNHNS and CDR2 SASEGT.